A selection of T cell receptor beta chains follows, all from one sample in a study of blood T cells in healthy people across ages. TCRdb re-called the 5' RACE reads through MiXCR, storing one row per CDR3 protein. The sample carries 800,000 or so distinct CDR3 sequences, approximately 25% recorded once. This sample was also put to use in a study of T cells of mothers and their children.

The sample taken for sequencing was blood. Receptors originate from a boy between 5 and 17 years old in good health. Both conserved end residues are part of each CDR3. D genes are given only for firm matches. Some rows have no size entry. The others give once, few or many, or a class for an expanded clone.

v_call: TRBV18
d_call: .
j_call: TRBJ2-7
clone_size: many
cdr3_aa: CASSPPSYEQYF

v_call: TRBV29-1
d_call: TRBD2
j_call: TRBJ2-3
clone_size: few
cdr3_aa: CSVGVRGVEDTQYF

v_call: TRBV12-3/TRBV12-4
d_call: .
j_call: TRBJ2-3
clone_size: few
cdr3_aa: CASSLAAYSTDTQYF

v_call: TRBV20-1
d_call: TRBD1
j_call: TRBJ1-5
clone_size: few
cdr3_aa: CSARGRQGWRQPQHF

v_call: TRBV10-3
d_call: TRBD2
j_call: TRBJ2-1
clone_size: few
cdr3_aa: CAISNSGSGNEQFF

v_call: TRBV6-1
d_call: .
j_call: TRBJ2-3
clone_size: once
cdr3_aa: CASILNWDPGDTQYF

v_call: TRBV12-3/TRBV12-4
d_call: TRBD2
j_call: .
clone_size: .
cdr3_aa: CASSSRLAGGPGYNEQFF

v_call: TRBV20-1
d_call: TRBD2
j_call: TRBJ2-3
clone_size: few
cdr3_aa: CSARGSPGTTSTDTQYF

v_call: TRBV5-1
d_call: TRBD2
j_call: TRBJ2-7
clone_size: few
cdr3_aa: CASSYTSGSSYEQYF

v_call: TRBV10-3
d_call: .
j_call: TRBJ2-1
clone_size: .
cdr3_aa: CAIGLYGSGSYNEQFF

v_call: TRBV4-2
d_call: .
j_call: TRBJ2-1
clone_size: .
cdr3_aa: CASKDASSYNEQFF

v_call: TRBV29-1
d_call: .
j_call: TRBJ1-1
clone_size: .
cdr3_aa: CSVDPWGRMNTEAFF

v_call: TRBV7-2
d_call: .
j_call: TRBJ1-2
clone_size: .
cdr3_aa: CASSPSVGAHGYTF

v_call: TRBV7-6
d_call: .
j_call: TRBJ1-4
clone_size: few
cdr3_aa: CASSPIRGKLFF

v_call: TRBV4-2
d_call: TRBD2
j_call: TRBJ2-7
clone_size: .
cdr3_aa: CASSQRAGASYEQYF

v_call: TRBV29-1
d_call: .
j_call: TRBJ1-2
clone_size: few
cdr3_aa: CSVIYMDGYTF

v_call: TRBV7-2
d_call: .
j_call: TRBJ2-7
clone_size: .
cdr3_aa: CASSSNRVAYEQYF

v_call: TRBV6-1
d_call: .
j_call: TRBJ2-7
clone_size: .
cdr3_aa: CASLTTGINYEQYF

v_call: TRBV29-1
d_call: .
j_call: TRBJ1-4
clone_size: .
cdr3_aa: CSVEVPIGEKLFF

v_call: TRBV7-2
d_call: .
j_call: TRBJ1-5
clone_size: few
cdr3_aa: CASSLTGFNQPQHF

v_call: TRBV7-6
d_call: .
j_call: .
clone_size: .
cdr3_aa: CASSLESGRNYEQYF

v_call: TRBV20-1
d_call: TRBD1
j_call: TRBJ1-1
clone_size: few
cdr3_aa: CSARVMTGTASLGEAFF

v_call: TRBV28
d_call: TRBD2
j_call: .
clone_size: few
cdr3_aa: CASSSSSGRSYEQYF